The 28 T cell receptor beta chains below come from one sample, sequenced in a study of blood T cell repertoires in COVID-19. Using immunoSEQ multiplex PCR, the repertoire was profiled, and TCRdb retains in-frame clones only, with some absent. The sample lists 95,000 to 100,000 clones, almost 95% seen once, with 5% to 6% in the top ten. The specimen sequenced was peripheral blood. The receptor set was obtained from a man in his fifties or sixties with active COVID-19.

CDR3 DNA: TGCGCCAGCAGCTTGCCTAGCGGGAGCACAGATACGCAGTATTTT. Encoded protein: CASSLPSGSTDTQYF. V usage is TRBV5-1 and J usage is TRBJ2-3; 8 bases align to TRBD2. The CDR3 runs 15 residues. Trimming cost V 1 base and J 0 bases; bases outside gene matches: 1. Germline CDR1 reads SGHRS; CDR2 reads YFSETQ.

The V gene is TRBV5-1, the J gene TRBJ2-7; possible D gene TRBD2, 5 bases. V was trimmed by 0 bases and J by 1 base, leaving 11 bases between them. The CDR3 is 15 residues long. The germline CDR1 and CDR2 sequences are SGHRS and YFSETQ. The CDR3 is CASSLGLALSYEQYF. As DNA, the CDR3 is TGCGCCAGCAGCTTGGGGCTAGCACTATCCTACGAGCAGTACTTC.

This chain links TRBV12-3 or TRBV12-4 with TRBJ2-1; no clear D gene. This CDR3 region has 12 residues. V was shortened by 8 bases and J by 7 bases, with 12 bases between the two germline ends. In DNA, the CDR3 is TGTGCCAGCGGCTCTGGCCTTAATGAGCAGTTCTTC. Translating gives CASGSGLNEQFF.

J is TRBJ1-2 and V is TRBV28; D unresolved. Germline CDR1 reads MDHEN; CDR2 reads SYDVKM. The CDR3 consists of 12 residues. V was pared by 7 bases and J by 4 bases, with 10 bases between. The CDR3 DNA follows: TGTGCCAGCACCCGGACTGCCTATGGCTACACCTTC. As protein: CASTRTAYGYTF.

The chain has TRBV28 and TRBJ2-7, with 9 bases that match TRBD2. Germline V gene lookup returns CDR1 MDHEN and CDR2 SYDVKM. V dropped 3 bases and J dropped 3; count of bases not matched to a gene: 3. CDR3 length: 14 residues. CDR3 DNA: TGTGCCAGCAGTTTCGAGCGGGAGGTCTACGAGCAGTACTTC. It encodes CASSFEREVYEQYF.

The chain uses TRBV3-1 (or the pseudogene TRBV3-2) and TRBJ2-1, with 8 positions matching TRBD2. Germline V gene sequence: CDR1 LGHDT, CDR2 YNNKEL (reference sequence). V gave up 4 bases and J gave up 12 bases; unmatched junction bases: 14. This CDR3 spans 15 amino acids. In nucleotides, the CDR3 is TGTGCCAGCAGCCCAGCCGGGACTAGGGTCCCTGGGCAGTTCTTC. Translated, it gives CASSPAGTRVPGQFF.

The chain employs TRBV19 and TRBJ2-7, with 11 bases matching TRBD2. Looked up from germline, CDR1 is LNHDA and CDR2 is SQIVND (reference sequence). The CDR3 sequence is 15 residues long. V dropped 5 bases and J dropped 3; count of bases not matched to a gene: 6. This CDR3 is CASSAGLAGIYEQYF. DNA of the CDR3: TGTGCCAGTAGTGCCGGACTAGCGGGTATCTACGAGCAGTACTTC.

J is TRBJ1-6 and V is TRBV2; D gene unclear. The CDR3 runs to 15 residues. The germline gives CDR1 SNHLY, CDR2 FYNNEI. V was cut by 1 base and J by 1 base, with 5 bases left in between. CDR3 in amino acids: CASSEDRSYNSPLHF. The CDR3 region has the DNA TGTGCCAGCAGTGAAGACAGATCCTATAATTCACCCCTCCACTTT. The complete variable domain, with remaining parts taken from reference TRBV2 and TRBJ1-6, reads EPEVTQTPSHQVTQMGQEVILRCVPISNHLYFYWYRQILGQKVEFLVSFYNNEISEKSEIFDDQFSVERPDGSNFTLKIRSTKLEDSAMYFCASSEDRSYNSPLHFGNGTRLTVT.

The chain recombines TRBV11-3 with TRBJ2-1, with 12 nucleotides matching TRBD2. The V segment lost 4 bases and the J segment 2 bases; nucleotides outside the gene matches: 3. The CDR3 spans 16 residues. Germline V CDR1 and CDR2: SGHNT, YENEEA. In nucleotides, the CDR3 is TGTGCCAGCAGCTCTAGCGGGAGGGCCCCCTACAATGAGCAGTTCTTC. It codes for CASSSSGRAPYNEQFF.

The rearrangement joins TRBV3-1 (or the pseudogene TRBV3-2) to TRBJ2-1, with 10 bases matching TRBD2. The J segment lost 6 bases and the V segment lost 0 bases, leaving 5 bases of the junction unmatched. Germline V gene lookup returns CDR1 LGHDT and CDR2 YNNKEL (reference sequence). This CDR3 contains 16 residues. CDR3 sequence reads: CASSQESGRAINEQFF. CDR3 nucleotide sequence: TGTGCCAGCAGCCAAGAAAGCGGGAGGGCCATCAATGAGCAGTTCTTC.

V gene TRBV28 combines with J gene TRBJ1-1; D uncertain. Germline values: CDR1 MDHEN, CDR2 SYDVKM. V was shortened by 5 bases and J by 2 bases, with 12 bases between the two germline ends. The CDR3 loop spans 14 amino acids. CDR3 loop: CASSLVRPNTEAFF. CDR3 DNA sequence: TGTGCCAGCAGTCTGGTGCGGCCTAACACTGAAGCTTTCTTT.

The V and J genes are TRBV25-1 and TRBJ2-1, with 12 positions matching TRBD2. The CDR3 length is 15 residues. CDR1 MGHDK and CDR2 SYGVNS come from the germline V gene. V shed 4 bases, J shed 7 bases, and the junction held 5 bases outside the gene matches. For the CDR3, the DNA is TGTGCCAGCAGTGGGACTAGCGGGAATGGGAATGAGCAGTTCTTC. Translated, it gives CASSGTSGNGNEQFF.

This sequence joins TRBV18 and TRBJ1-4; tentatively, D is TRBD1 (6 bases). Germline V gene sequence: CDR1 KGHSH, CDR2 LQKENI. CDR3 size: 18 residues. Trimming cost V 6 bases and J 2 bases, with 22 bases left between them. CDR3 in amino acids: CASSNTGPSGATNEKLFF. CDR3 nucleotides: TGTGCCAGCTCTAATACGGGTCCTTCAGGGGCGACTAATGAAAAACTGTTTTTT.

The chain has TRBV21-1 and TRBJ2-7; the table assigns TRBD2, which was not confirmed against the DNA. TRBV21-1 has pseudogene status. The CDR3 runs 19 residues. CDR3 nucleotides: TGTGCCAGCCGATTTTTTCTAGCGGGAAGACCGGGTTTCTCATACGAGCAGTACTTC. Residues: CASRFFLAGRPGFSYEQYF.

This chain links TRBV24-1 with TRBJ2-1, with a tentative D call TRBD1 (6 bases). The CDR3 is 13 amino acids. The germline gives CDR1 KGHDR, CDR2 SFDVKD. V was cut by 7 bases and J by 3 bases, with 9 bases left in between. CDR3 in DNA: TGTGCCACCAGGGACAGAGACTACAATGAGCAGTTCTTC. Amino acid sequence: CATRDRDYNEQFF.

This clone showed up just once. The rearrangement joins TRBV1 to TRBJ2-3; whether TRBD2, the table's D call, matches the DNA was not checked. TRBV1 is a recognized pseudogene. The CDR3 sequence is 15 residues long. CDR3 residues: CTSSLKRETTDTQYF. The CDR3 nucleotides are TGCACCAGCAGCCTAAAGCGGGAGACAACAGATACGCAGTATTTT.

The chain joins TRBV2 to TRBJ1-2; a weak D match, TRBD1 (6 bases). The CDR3 is 13 residues long. Germline V gene data show CDR1 as SNHLY and CDR2 as FYNNEI. Trimming left V 4 bases short and J 4 bases short, with 10 bases between. The CDR3 sequence: CASSAQGSYGYTF. As DNA, the CDR3 is TGTGCCAGCAGTGCCCAGGGGAGCTATGGCTACACCTTC.

The chain links TRBV6-5 to TRBJ2-1, with D maybe TRBD2 (6 bases). The V and J ends lost 6 bases and 0 bases respectively, with 6 bases between them. Per germline, CDR1 MNHEY and CDR2 SVGAGI. This CDR3 comprises 13 residues. The CDR3 nucleotides read TGTGCCAGCAGCGGGAGCTCCTACAATGAGCAGTTCTTC. This gives the protein CASSGSSYNEQFF.

The gene calls are TRBV28 and TRBJ2-1, with 8 bases lining up with TRBD2. The CDR3 is 12 amino acids. Germline CDR1 and CDR2: MDHEN and SYDVKM. Trimming cost V 9 bases and J 3 bases; bases outside gene matches: 1. In DNA form, the CDR3 reads TGTGCCAGTAGCGGGATCTACAATGAGCAGTTCTTC. This codes for CASSGIYNEQFF.

The genes are TRBV5-1 and TRBJ2-7; TRBD1 matches 7 bases. This CDR3 spans 12 amino acids. Germline CDR1 SGHRS, CDR2 YFSETQ. V was clipped by 4 bases and J by 6 bases; unmatched bases: 4. The chain's CDR3 is CASSATGAEQYF. The CDR3 DNA is TGCGCCAGCAGCGCAACAGGGGCCGAGCAGTACTTC.

This clone was counted once. V and J are TRBV4-2 and TRBJ1-5; D might be TRBD1 (5 bases). The CDR3 has 17 residues. The germline CDR1 and CDR2 sequences are LGHNA and YNFKEQ. Trimming took off 0 bases at V and 0 bases at J, with 12 bases between the two ends. CDR3 residues: CASSQDLTGNSNQPQHF. The CDR3 nucleotides are TGTGCCAGCAGCCAAGATCTAACAGGAAATAGCAATCAGCCCCAGCATTTT.

Only one count was recorded for this clone. The chain uses TRBV30 and TRBJ1-1; D unresolved. V was clipped by 2 bases and J by 6 bases, with 10 bases between them. Germline-derived CDR1 and CDR2 are GTSNPN and SVGIG (reference sequence). This CDR3 comprises 12 residues. The CDR3 reads CAWSQAVAEAFF. CDR3 sequence (DNA): TGTGCCTGGAGTCAGGCAGTCGCTGAAGCTTTCTTT.

The chain has TRBV30 and TRBJ2-5, with 9 bases identical to TRBD2. Germline values: CDR1 GTSNPN, CDR2 SVGIG (reference sequence). V lost 0 bases to trimming and J lost 9 bases; unmatched junction nucleotides: 11. This CDR3 contains 15 residues. CDR3 coding DNA: TGTGCCTGGAGTGTACGGGGGGCAACTAGCGGGCCCCAGTACTTC. Its translation is CAWSVRGATSGPQYF. Variable domain in full (rest from reference TRBV30 and TRBJ2-5): SQTIHQWPATLVQPVGSPLSLECTVEGTSNPNLYWYRQAAGRGLQLLFYSVGIGQISSEVPQNLSASRPQDRQFILSSKKLLLSDSGFYLCAWSVRGATSGPQYFGPGTRLLVL.

The chain combines TRBV27 with TRBJ2-2; the D gene is possibly TRBD2 (5 bases). Trimming shortened V by 2 bases and J by 6 bases, and 16 bases separated the two germline ends. The CDR3 consists of 16 residues. Germline V gene data show CDR1 as MNHEY and CDR2 as SMNVEV (reference sequence). The CDR3 protein is CASSLGWDREAGELFF. The CDR3 DNA is TGTGCCAGCAGTTTAGGTTGGGATCGGGAAGCCGGGGAGCTGTTTTTT.

V is TRBV9 and J is TRBJ2-7; tentative D call: TRBD2 (6 bases). V was clipped by 4 bases and J by 0 bases, with 8 bases between them. Germline CDR1 reads SGDLS; CDR2 reads YYNGEE. The length of the CDR3 is 13 residues. CDR3 nucleotides: TGTGCCAGCAGCCGGGACTTCTCCTACGAGCAGTACTTC. This gives the protein CASSRDFSYEQYF.

V and J are TRBV7-2 and TRBJ2-1, with 7 bases that match TRBD2. The CDR3 contains 15 residues. CDR1 SGHTA and CDR2 FQGNSA come from the germline V gene. V lost 4 bases to trimming and J lost 3 bases; unmatched junction nucleotides: 6. In nucleotides, the CDR3 is TGTGCCAGCAGCTCCTTGACTAGCCTCTACAATGAGCAGTTCTTC. Its protein product is CASSSLTSLYNEQFF.

As concerns this clone: Sequence at one end of the junction differs from germline and may be a read error. The chain joins TRBV5-8 to TRBJ1-6, with D hard to call. Germline assignment: CDR1 SGHTS and CDR2 YDEGEE. The CDR3 contains 17 residues. Here the CDR3 reads CASRLGGFRRDNSPLHF. CDR3 bases: TGTGCCAGCAGGTTGGGAGGATTTCGGAGGGATAATTCACCCCTCCACTTT.

The chain uses TRBV2 and TRBJ1-5; D is ambiguous. The CDR3 sequence is 16 residues long. Trimming removed 4 bases from V and 0 bases from J, with 13 bases in between. Germline V gene sequence: CDR1 SNHLY, CDR2 FYNNEI. This CDR3 reads CASSVFPPNSNQPQHF. In DNA form, the CDR3 reads TGTGCCAGCAGTGTTTTTCCTCCTAATAGCAATCAGCCCCAGCATTTT.